The present T cell receptor beta chain was sequenced within a study of identical twins. cDNA carried unique molecular identifiers, and a universal primer site was added by template switching. TCRdb used MiXCR to reprocess the 5' RACE reads, holding one entry per CDR3 protein. The data contain nearly 250,000 distinct CDR3 sequences, roughly 7% of them singletons. This clonotype was counted many times. The CDR3 covers 14 residues. Germline V gene data show CDR1 as SNHLY and CDR2 as FYNNEI. Trimming left V 6 bases short and J 4 bases short, with 12 bases between. The data also belong to a second study, concerning yellow fever vaccine responses in identical twins.

This TCR came from a woman aged 18-29 years in good health. Specimen: memory (CD45RO+) T cells sorted from blood. J is TRBJ2-2 and V is TRBV2, with D maybe TRBD2 (6 bases). CDR3 amino acids: CASRMEGSTGELFF. CDR3 nucleotides: TGTGCCAGCAGAATGGAGGGAAGCACCGGGGAGCTGTTTTTT.